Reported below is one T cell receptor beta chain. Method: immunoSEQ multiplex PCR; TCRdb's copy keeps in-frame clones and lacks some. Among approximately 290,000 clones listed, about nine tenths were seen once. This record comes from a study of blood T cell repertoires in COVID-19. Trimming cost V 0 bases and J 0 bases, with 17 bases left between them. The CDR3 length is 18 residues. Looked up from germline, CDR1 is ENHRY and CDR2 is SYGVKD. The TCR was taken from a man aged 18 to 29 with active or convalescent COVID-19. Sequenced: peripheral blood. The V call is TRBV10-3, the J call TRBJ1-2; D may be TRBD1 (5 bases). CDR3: CAISESVVDSATNYGYTF. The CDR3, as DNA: TGTGCCATCAGTGAGTCAGTAGTAGACAGTGCTACTAACTATGGCTACACCTTC.